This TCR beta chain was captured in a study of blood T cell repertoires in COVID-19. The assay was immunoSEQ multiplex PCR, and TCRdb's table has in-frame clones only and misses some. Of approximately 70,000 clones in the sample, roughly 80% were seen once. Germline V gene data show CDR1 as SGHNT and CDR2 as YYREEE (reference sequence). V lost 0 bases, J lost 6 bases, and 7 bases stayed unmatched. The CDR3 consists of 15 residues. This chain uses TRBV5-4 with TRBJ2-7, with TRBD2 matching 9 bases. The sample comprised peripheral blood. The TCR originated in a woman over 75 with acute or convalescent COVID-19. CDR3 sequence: CASSLASSGVLEQYF. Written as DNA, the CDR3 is TGTGCCAGCAGCTTGGCGTCTAGCGGGGTCCTCGAGCAGTACTTC.